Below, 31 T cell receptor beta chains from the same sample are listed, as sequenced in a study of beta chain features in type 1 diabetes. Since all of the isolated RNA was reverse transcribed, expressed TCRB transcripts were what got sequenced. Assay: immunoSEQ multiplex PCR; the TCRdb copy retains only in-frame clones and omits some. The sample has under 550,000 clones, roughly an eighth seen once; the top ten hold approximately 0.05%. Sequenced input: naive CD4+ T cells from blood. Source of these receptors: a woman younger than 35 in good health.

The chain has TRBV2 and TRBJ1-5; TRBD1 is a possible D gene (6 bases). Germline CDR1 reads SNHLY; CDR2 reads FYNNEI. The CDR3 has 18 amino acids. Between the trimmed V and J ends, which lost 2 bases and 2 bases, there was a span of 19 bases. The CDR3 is CASSEIVFGGEGNQPQHF. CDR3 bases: TGTGCCAGCAGTGAAATTGTGTTTGGGGGCGAGGGCAATCAGCCCCAGCATTTT.

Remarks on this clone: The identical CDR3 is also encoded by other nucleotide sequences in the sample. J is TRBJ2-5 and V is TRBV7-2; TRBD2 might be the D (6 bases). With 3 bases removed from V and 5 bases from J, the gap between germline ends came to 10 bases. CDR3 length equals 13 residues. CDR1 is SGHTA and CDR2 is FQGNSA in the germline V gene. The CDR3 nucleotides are TGTGCCAGCAGCTTGAGTGGGGGGGAGACCCAGTACTTC. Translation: CASSLSGGETQYF.

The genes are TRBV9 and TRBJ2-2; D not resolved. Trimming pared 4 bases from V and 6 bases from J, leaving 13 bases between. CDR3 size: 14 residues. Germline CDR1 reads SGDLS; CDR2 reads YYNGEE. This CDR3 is CASSPPAVPGELFF. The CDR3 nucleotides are TGTGCCAGCAGCCCCCCGGCGGTGCCCGGGGAGCTGTTTTTT.

In DNA form, the CDR3 reads TGTGCCAGCGGCCGGGACAGGGGGCGATTGGGTAATTCACCCCTCCACTTT. It translates to CASGRDRGRLGNSPLHF. The rearrangement uses TRBV9 and TRBJ1-6; 12 bases map to TRBD1. Germline V gene lookup returns CDR1 SGDLS and CDR2 YYNGEE. V lost 7 bases, J lost 6 bases, and 11 bases stayed unmatched. The CDR3 contains 17 residues.

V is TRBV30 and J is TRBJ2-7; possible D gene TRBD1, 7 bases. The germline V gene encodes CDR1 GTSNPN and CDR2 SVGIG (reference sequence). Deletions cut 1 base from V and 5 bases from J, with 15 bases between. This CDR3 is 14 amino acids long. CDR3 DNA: TGTGCCTGGAGTGAGCACAGGGGAGGCAACGAGCAGTACTTC. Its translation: CAWSEHRGGNEQYF.

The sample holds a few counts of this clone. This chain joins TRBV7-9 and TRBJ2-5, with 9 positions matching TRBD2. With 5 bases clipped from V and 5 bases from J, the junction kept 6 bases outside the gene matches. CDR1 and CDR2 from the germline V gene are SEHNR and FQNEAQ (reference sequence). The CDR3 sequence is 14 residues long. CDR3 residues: CASSLSGGDETQYF. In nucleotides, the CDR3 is TGTGCCAGCAGCCTTAGCGGGGGTGACGAGACCCAGTACTTC.

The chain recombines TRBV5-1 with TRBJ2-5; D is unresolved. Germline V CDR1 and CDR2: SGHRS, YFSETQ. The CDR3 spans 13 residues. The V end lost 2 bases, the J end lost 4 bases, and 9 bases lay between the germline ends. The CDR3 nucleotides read TGCGCCAGCAGCTTCGCCCCGGGAGAGACCCAGTACTTC. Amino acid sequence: CASSFAPGETQYF.

The CDR3 DNA reads TGTGCCAGCAGCCAGATGGCGGCCAAAAACATTCAGTACTTC. Protein: CASSQMAAKNIQYF. V and J are TRBV7-2 and TRBJ2-4; D ambiguous. Trimming took 5 bases from V and 1 from J, leaving 9 bases between them. This CDR3 is built from 14 residues. Germline CDR1 and CDR2: SGHTA and FQGNSA.

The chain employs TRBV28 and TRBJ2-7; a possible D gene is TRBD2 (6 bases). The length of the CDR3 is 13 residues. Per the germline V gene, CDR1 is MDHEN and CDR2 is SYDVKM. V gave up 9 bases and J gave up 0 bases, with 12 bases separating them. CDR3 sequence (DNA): TGTGCCAGTGGGTTCGGGAGCTCCTACGAGCAGTACGTC. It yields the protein CASGFGSSYEQYV.

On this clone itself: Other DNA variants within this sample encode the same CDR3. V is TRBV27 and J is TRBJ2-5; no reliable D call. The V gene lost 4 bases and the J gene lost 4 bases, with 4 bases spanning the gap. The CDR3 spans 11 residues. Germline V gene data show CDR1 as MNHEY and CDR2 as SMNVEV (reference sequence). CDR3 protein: CASSSGETQYF. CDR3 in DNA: TGTGCCAGCAGTTCGGGAGAGACCCAGTACTTC.

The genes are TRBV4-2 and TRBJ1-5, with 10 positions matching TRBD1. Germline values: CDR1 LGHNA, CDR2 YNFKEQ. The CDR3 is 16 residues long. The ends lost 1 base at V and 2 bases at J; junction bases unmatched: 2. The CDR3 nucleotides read TGTGCCAGCAGCCAAGCCGGGACAGGGGGCAATCAGCCCCAGCATTTT. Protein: CASSQAGTGGNQPQHF.

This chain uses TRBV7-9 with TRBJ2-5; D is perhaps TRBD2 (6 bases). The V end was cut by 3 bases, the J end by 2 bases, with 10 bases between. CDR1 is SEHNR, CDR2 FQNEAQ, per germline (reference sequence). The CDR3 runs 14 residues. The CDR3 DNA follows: TGTGCCAGCAGCTTTGGGGGACTGCAAGAGACCCAGTACTTC. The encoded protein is CASSFGGLQETQYF.

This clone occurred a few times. For the CDR3, the DNA is TGTGCCAGCAACGACAGGGGGCGTACAGATACGCAGTATTTT. Its protein is CASNDRGRTDTQYF. The V gene is TRBV7-2, the J gene TRBJ2-3; 10 bases match TRBD1. CDR1 SGHTA and CDR2 FQGNSA come from the germline V gene. V lost 7 bases, J lost 3 bases, and 4 bases stayed unmatched. The CDR3 consists of 14 residues.

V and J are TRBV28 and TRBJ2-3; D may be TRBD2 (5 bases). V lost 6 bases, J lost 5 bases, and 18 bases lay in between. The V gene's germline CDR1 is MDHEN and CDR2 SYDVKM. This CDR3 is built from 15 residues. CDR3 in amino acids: CASSPDPLRVDTQYF. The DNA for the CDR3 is TGTGCCAGCAGCCCTGACCCCTTGAGGGTAGATACGCAGTATTTT.

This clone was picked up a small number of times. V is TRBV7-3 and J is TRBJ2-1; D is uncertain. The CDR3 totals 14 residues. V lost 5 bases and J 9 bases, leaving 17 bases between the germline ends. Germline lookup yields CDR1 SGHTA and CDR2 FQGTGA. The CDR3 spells CASSGDIGRFEQFF. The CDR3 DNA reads TGTGCCAGCAGCGGAGACATCGGCCGTTTTGAGCAGTTCTTC.

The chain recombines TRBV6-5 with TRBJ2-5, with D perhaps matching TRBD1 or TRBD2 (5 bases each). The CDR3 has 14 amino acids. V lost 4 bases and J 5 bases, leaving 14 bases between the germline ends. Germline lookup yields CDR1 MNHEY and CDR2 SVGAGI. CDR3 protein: CASSSRGGLETQYF. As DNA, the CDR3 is TGTGCCAGCAGTTCTCGGGGCGGGCTGGAGACCCAGTACTTC.

In DNA form, the CDR3 reads TGTGCCAGCTCTCTCACAGGCGCAGCTAATGAAAAACTGTTTTTT. This codes for CASSLTGAANEKLFF. The V and J genes are TRBV18 and TRBJ1-4, with D tentatively TRBD1 (5 bases). From germline, CDR1 is KGHSH and CDR2 LQKENI. CDR3 size: 15 residues. V lost 6 bases to trimming and J lost 3 bases, with 14 bases between them.

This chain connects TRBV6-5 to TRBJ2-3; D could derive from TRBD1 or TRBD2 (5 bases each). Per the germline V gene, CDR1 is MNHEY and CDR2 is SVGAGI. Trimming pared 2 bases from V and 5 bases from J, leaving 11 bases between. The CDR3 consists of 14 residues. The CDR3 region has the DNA TGTGCCAGCAGTTACGAGGTGGGGGTAGATACGCAGTATTTT. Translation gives CASSYEVGVDTQYF.

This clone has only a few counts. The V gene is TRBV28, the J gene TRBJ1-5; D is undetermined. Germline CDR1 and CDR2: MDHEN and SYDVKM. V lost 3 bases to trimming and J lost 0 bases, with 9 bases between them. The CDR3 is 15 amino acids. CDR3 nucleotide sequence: TGTGCCAGCAGTTTTAACAGACTTAGCAATCAGCCCCAGCATTTT. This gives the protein CASSFNRLSNQPQHF.

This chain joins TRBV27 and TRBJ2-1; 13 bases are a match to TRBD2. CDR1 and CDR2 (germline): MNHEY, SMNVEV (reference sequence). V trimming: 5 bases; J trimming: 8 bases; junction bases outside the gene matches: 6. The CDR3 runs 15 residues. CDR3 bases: TGTGCCAGCAGTCCGCGGACTAGCGGGAGTGATGAGCAGTTCTTC. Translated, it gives CASSPRTSGSDEQFF.

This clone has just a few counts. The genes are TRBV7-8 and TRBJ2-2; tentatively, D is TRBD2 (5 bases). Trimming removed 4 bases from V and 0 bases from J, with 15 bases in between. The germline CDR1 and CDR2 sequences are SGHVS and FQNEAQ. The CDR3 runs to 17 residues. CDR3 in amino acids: CASSSGRGKANTGELFF. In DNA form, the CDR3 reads TGTGCCAGCAGCTCCGGCCGAGGGAAGGCGAACACCGGGGAGCTGTTTTTT.

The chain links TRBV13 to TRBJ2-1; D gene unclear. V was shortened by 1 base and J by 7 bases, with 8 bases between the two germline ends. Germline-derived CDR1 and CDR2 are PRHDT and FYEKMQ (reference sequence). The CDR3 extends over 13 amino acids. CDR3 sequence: CASSLVFGNEQFF. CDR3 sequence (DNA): TGTGCCAGCAGCTTAGTCTTCGGGAATGAGCAGTTCTTC.

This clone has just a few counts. The CDR3 protein is CASSRSGQGFYEQYV. CDR3 DNA: TGTGCCAGCAGCCGCTCGGGACAGGGTTTTTACGAGCAGTACGTC. The rearrangement uses TRBV14 and TRBJ2-7; 9 positions agree with TRBD1. The CDR3 length is 15 residues. V was clipped by 4 bases and J by 4 bases; unmatched bases: 8. In germline, CDR1 is SGHDN, CDR2 FVKESK.

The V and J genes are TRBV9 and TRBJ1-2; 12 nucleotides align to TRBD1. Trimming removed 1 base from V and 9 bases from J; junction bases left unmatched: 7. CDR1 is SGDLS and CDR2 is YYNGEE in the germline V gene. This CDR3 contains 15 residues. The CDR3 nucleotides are TGTGCCAGCAGCGTATCCGGGACAGGGGGCTTTAGCTACACCTTC. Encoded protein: CASSVSGTGGFSYTF.

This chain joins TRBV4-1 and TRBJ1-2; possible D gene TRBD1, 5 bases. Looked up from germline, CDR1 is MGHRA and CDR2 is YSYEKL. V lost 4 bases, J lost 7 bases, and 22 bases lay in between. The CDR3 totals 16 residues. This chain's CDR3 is CASSLRMGEGAGGYTF. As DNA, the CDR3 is TGCGCCAGCAGCCTAAGAATGGGTGAAGGGGCGGGTGGCTACACCTTC.

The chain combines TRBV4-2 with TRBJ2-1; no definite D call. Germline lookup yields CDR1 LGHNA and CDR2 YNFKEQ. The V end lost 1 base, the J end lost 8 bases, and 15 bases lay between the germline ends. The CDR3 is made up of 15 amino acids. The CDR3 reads CASSQGPEGLDEQFF. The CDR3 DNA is TGTGCCAGCAGCCAAGGGCCGGAAGGGTTGGATGAGCAGTTCTTC.

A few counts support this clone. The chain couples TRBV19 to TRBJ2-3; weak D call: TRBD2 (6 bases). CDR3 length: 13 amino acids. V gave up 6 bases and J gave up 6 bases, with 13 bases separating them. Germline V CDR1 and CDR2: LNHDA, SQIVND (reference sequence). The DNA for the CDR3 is TGTGCCAGTAGGCTAGCGTCATCCGATACGCAGTATTTT. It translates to CASRLASSDTQYF. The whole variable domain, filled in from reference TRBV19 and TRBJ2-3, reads DGGITQSPKYLFRKEGQNVTLSCEQNLNHDAMYWYRQDPGQGLRLIYYSQIVNDFQKGDIAEGYSVSREKKESFPLTVTSAQKNPTAFYLCASRLASSDTQYFGPGTRLTVL.

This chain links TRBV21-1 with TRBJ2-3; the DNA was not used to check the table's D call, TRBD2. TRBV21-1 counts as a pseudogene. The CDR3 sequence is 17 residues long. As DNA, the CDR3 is TGTGCCAGCCCTGAAAGGGGTCTAGCGGAGGTCACAGATACGCAGTATTTT. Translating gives CASPERGLAEVTDTQYF.

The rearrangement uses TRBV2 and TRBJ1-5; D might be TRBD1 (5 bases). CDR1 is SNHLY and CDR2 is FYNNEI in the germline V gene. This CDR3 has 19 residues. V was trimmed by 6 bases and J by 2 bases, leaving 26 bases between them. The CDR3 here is CASSARALEGAGGNQPQHF. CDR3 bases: TGTGCCAGCAGCGCAAGGGCTCTAGAAGGGGCAGGAGGCAATCAGCCCCAGCATTTT.

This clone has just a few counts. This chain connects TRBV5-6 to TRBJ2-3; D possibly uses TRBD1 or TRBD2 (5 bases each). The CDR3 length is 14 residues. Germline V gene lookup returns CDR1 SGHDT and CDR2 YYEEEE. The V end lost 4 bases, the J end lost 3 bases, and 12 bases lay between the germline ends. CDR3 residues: CASSKRGLTDTQYF. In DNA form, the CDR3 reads TGTGCCAGCAGCAAACGGGGCCTTACAGATACGCAGTATTTT. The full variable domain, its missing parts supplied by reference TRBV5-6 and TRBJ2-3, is DAGVTQSPTHLIKTRGQQVTLRCSPKSGHDTVSWYQQALGQGPQFIFQYYEEEERQRGNFPDRFSGHQFPNYSSELNVNALLLGDSALYLCASSKRGLTDTQYFGPGTRLTVL.

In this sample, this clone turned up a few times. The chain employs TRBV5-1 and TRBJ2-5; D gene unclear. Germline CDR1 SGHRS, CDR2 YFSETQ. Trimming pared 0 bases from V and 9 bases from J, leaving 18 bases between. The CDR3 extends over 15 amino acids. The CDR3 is CASSLDGRTSGAQYF. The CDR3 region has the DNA TGCGCCAGCAGCTTGGACGGCAGAACAAGTGGGGCCCAGTACTTC.